This T cell receptor beta chain was recovered during a study of cytomegalovirus exposure and HLA in healthy donors listed by TCRdb under 2017. Background on the whole study: According to an earlier analysis of a few hundred of the donors, about 179 million T cells yielded approximately 120 million unique TCR beta sequences and about 280 Gb of sequence data. An earlier analysis of 587 of the donors applied high-throughput TCR beta sequencing to assess whether each TCR beta V gene segment acted as functional or pseudogenic. Donor age, sex, ethnicity and CMV serostatus were compiled alongside the repertoire data. Four or five DR-DQ haplotypes were handled as single units for association and clustering, since linkage in the cohort was strong. The later analysis used no new phenotypic data to find candidate immune exposures, relying instead on TCR beta sequences and their occurrence across donors. The study profiled the T cell repertoires of some 610 subjects by immunosequencing and related them to cytomegalovirus serostatus. Besides the first cohort of 666 subjects, a separate validation cohort made up of 120 different subjects was used. To study patterns of TCR occurrence, a later analysis re-analyzed previously published TCR beta repertoires from 666 donors and added high-resolution HLA genotyping. On average, over 200,000 unique TCR beta nucleotide sequences were sequenced per donor among some 420 genotyped donors of the cohort, with about 19% of those sequences being non-productive. To predict cytomegalovirus infection status, the study brought together high-throughput TCR immunosequencing, statistical association of individual TCRs with disease status, and machine learning. Both class I and class II loci were covered by HLA typing, at four-digit resolution. All discovery cohort repertoires had been generated using a single sequencing platform. The study aimed to test whether signatures of past pathogen exposure could be identified by cataloging public T cell receptors. The number of donors typed differed by locus, with about 629-640 for A, B, C, DRB1 and DQB1, roughly 520 for DQA1, about 610 for DPA1, and 400 to 490 for DPB1. Of the 350 to 450 genotyped donors, about 84% fell in the genetic ancestry cluster associated with self-reported Caucasian donors. Around 320 gigabases of sequencing data and roughly 90 million unique TCR sequences were included in an early release covering several hundred HLA-typed donors. Genome-wide SNP genotypes for about 55% of the 666 donors were used in a later genetic analysis, which treated that subset as a discovery cohort. Broader findings and caveats from the paper: A cluster of highly shared sequence variants was judged likely to represent a technical artifact of the sequencing pipeline. An association between a missense DCLRE1C variant and V-gene and J-gene trimming of TCR beta chains was found in a later genetic analysis and replicated in an independent cohort. The only immune exposure information available for the cohort was CMV serostatus. According to the authors, the approach could potentially be generalized to other disease states and immunological phenotypes. The classifier was reported to diagnose cytomegalovirus status with high specificity and sensitivity in both the original and validation cohorts. The earlier analysis of approximately 540 of the donors excluded seventeen rarely observed V segments, including chromosome 9 orphons, because counts were too low. This cohort had only TCR beta chains sequenced, and the lack of alpha or paired-chain data limited which features could be detected. The study gave a list of about 150 TCR beta chains associated with cytomegalovirus. An earlier analysis of some 590 of the donors showed that most TCR beta V segments appeared in productive rearrangements either about 87% or about 30% of the time, which broadly matched IMGT annotations. A few of the identified cytomegalovirus-associated TCR beta chains were confirmed in vitro to be specific for cytomegalovirus antigens. A later analysis found that HLA-associated TCR beta chains were more clonally expanded and had lower generation probabilities than equally common non-associated chains. A later analysis found that TCR association rates varied across HLA loci, with DRB1 alleles showing the most associated TCRs and HLA-C alleles the fewest. Because some donors lacked HLA typing at each locus, the association tests relied only on the typed subset. Presence/absence analyses assumed roughly uniform sequencing depth across donors, an assumption that may not hold. A further reported finding was that TCR beta sequences accurately predicted the HLA-A and HLA-B alleles for most subjects in the first cohort. Some IMGT-functional V segments, including TRBV6-2 and TRBV6-3, could not be distinguished by the 87-base-pair reads and were therefore excluded. Several of the top co-occurrence clusters appeared to be linked to parvovirus B19, influenza, CMV and Epstein-Barr virus, according to a later analysis. Specific HLA alleles were associated with about 17,000 TCR beta sequences at a false discovery rate of 0.05 in a later analysis. Assigning TCR associations to individual alleles was difficult when HLA alleles, especially DR and DQ, strongly co-occurred. Linkage disequilibrium might explain the correlated functional status among segregating V segments, but an unknown experimental factor could not be excluded. In a later genetic analysis, fewer N-insertions in productive TCRs were reported among donors in an Asian-associated ancestry cluster than the approximately 670-donor mean. Most TCR sequences were observed very rarely across donors, whereas some public TCRs were present in many individuals. Most CMV-associated TCR beta chains appeared to be HLA-restricted in a later analysis, and the HLA associations seemed to be driven largely by CMV exposure.

The junction carries 13 bases between V and J, which are trimmed by 2 bases and 3 bases respectively. CDR1 and CDR2 are drawn from the germline V gene: KGHSH, LQKENI. From cysteine to phenylalanine, the CDR3 is 15 amino acids long. Just CDR3 DNA is preserved here, 45 bases in frame from base 1. This clone was observed a handful of times. The antigen it recognizes is unknown. Base qualities are not provided; no much larger clone lies one nucleotide away. The cohort comprised more than 550 healthy bone marrow donors. Cohort members were all nominally healthy when sampled, although unrecorded immune exposures were likely present. The donor tested CMV seropositive and was one of the 289 seropositive cohort members. A peripheral blood sample was collected from each donor, and TCR beta sequencing was performed on peripheral blood mononuclear cells. Genomic DNA extraction from the blood cell samples was performed with the Qiagen DNeasy Blood Extraction Kit.

The protocol used for the library was the immunoSEQ multiplex PCR assay. The multiplex PCR relied on a mix of 60 forward primers for TCR Vbeta segments and 13 reverse primers for TCR Jbeta segments. A multiplex PCR assay on genomic DNA amplified the CDR3 region of rearranged TCR beta genes. Amplified TCR beta libraries were sequenced as 87-base-pair reads on the Illumina HiSeq System. The authors' analysis ran thus. A later analysis counted about 80 million unique TCR beta chains across the 600 to 850 repertoires, and some 12 million of these chains were shared by at least two donors. Raw reads were error-corrected and collapsed into unique sequences by a nearest-neighbor algorithm in which closely related sequences were merged to remove PCR and sequencing errors. V, D and J gene segments were assigned by aligning CDR3 sequences to IMGT reference sequences. For a sequence to be retained, a match of at least six nucleotides to both a V gene segment and a J gene segment was required. A rearrangement counted as productive if the CDR3 had no stop codons and remained in frame with V and J, and every other rearrangement counted as non-productive. CDR3 was defined by IMGT convention, running from the second conserved V-encoded cysteine to the conserved J-encoded phenylalanine. Sequences without an unambiguous match to a single V gene segment were excluded from the earlier analysis of approximately 600 of the donors. An earlier analysis of several hundred of the donors called V segments functional above 56.7% productive rearrangements and segregating when the between-donor standard deviation exceeded 5%. A statistical classification framework was developed to diagnose cytomegalovirus status using the catalog of TCR beta chain sequences. A later analysis assigned V and J genes by comparing TCR nucleotide sequences with IMGT/GENE-DB human TR gene sequences. A later analysis assigned CDR3 sequences and most-parsimonious VDJ recombination scenarios with the TCRdist pipeline. A later analysis defined each TCR beta chain by its CDR3 amino acid sequence plus V-gene family, and excluded reads lacking a unique V-gene family. As a way to deal with suspected cross-contamination and a sequencing artifact, a later analysis dropped 592 nucleotide sequences that were highly shared and had low generation probability. A later analysis calculated a clonal expansion index for each public chain from normalized within-repertoire ranks of inferred template counts. In a later analysis, generation probabilities were computed with a VDJ recombination model fitted to out-of-frame rearrangements, and the resulting probabilities were checked against IGoR. A later analysis scored TCR-TCR, TCR-HLA and TCR-CMV co-occurrence with hypergeometric tests, applying a repertoire-size bias correction to TCR pairs. In a later analysis, false discovery rates were estimated by permuting HLA or CMV assignments 20 times. In a later analysis, co-occurring TCRs were grouped with DBSCAN, and TCRdist sequence similarity was added when clustering was performed within HLA-allele-positive subsets. Repertoires with fewer than 30,000 or more than 120,000 public chains, plus five repertoires with anomalous nucleotide sharing, were excluded from co-occurrence clustering. TCRdb took over this immuneACCESS table, retaining in-frame rearrangements with V and J assigned. Such tables are incomplete; in checked studies, under half of the missing clones stem from an unresolved V gene, and the remainder is unexplained. For V, J and clone size, that table is used; D and trimming come from the DNA. The sample contains 110,000 or so clones, 67% of them found a single time. The top ten hold about 8.5% of the sample.

Sequenced sample: PBMCs. The rearranged chain carries TRBV18 and TRBJ2-5; 5 matching bases give a weak D call of TRBD2. This sequence originates from a man between 18 and 35 years old in good health and CMV-seropositive. The sequenced DNA: TGTGCCAGCTCACCATTGTCGGGGAGCAAAGAGACCCAGTACTTC. Translated, it reads CASSPLSGSKETQYF.